One and the same sample provided the 10 T cell receptor beta chains below, sequenced in a study of CD4 T cells in relation to SARS-CoV-2 and coronaviruses. Produced via immunoSEQ multiplex PCR; TCRdb's table is partial and in-frame only. The repertoire holds approximately 18,000 clones, about 80% seen once, with roughly 10% in the top ten. CD4+ T cells from unexposed donors were obtained before the COVID-19 pandemic (2011-2018). The cells were cultured for around ten days before CD4+ T cells were isolated. Their antigens remain unidentified. The sample taken for sequencing was CD4+ T cells from PBMCs, cultured in vitro. These receptors were obtained from a human donor in good health.

This chain links TRBV11-2 with TRBJ1-2; D uncertain. Trimming removed 3 bases from V and 8 bases from J, with 19 bases in between. Looked up from germline, CDR1 is SGHAT and CDR2 is FQNNGV. This CDR3 is built from 15 residues. The CDR3 DNA reads as TGTGCCAGCAGCTTGTTCCTCTCTAGTAACTCCGGCTACACCTTC. Encoded protein: CASSLFLSSNSGYTF.

The chain carries TRBV12-3 or TRBV12-4 and TRBJ2-7; D is uncertain. V lost 4 bases to trimming and J lost 2 bases, with 9 bases between them. CDR3 length: 13 amino acids. The chain's CDR3 is CASSSHGPYEQYF. CDR3 sequence (DNA): TGTGCCAGCAGTTCCCACGGGCCCTACGAGCAGTACTTC.

The chain couples TRBV6-5 to TRBJ1-6, with a possible D match to TRBD1 (5 bases). Trimming left V 1 base short and J 8 bases short, with 12 bases between. Germline V gene sequence: CDR1 MNHEY, CDR2 SVGAGI. The CDR3 consists of 15 residues. CDR3 sequence reads: CASSYLQGKDSPLHF. The CDR3 DNA is TGTGCCAGCAGTTACTTGCAGGGAAAGGATTCACCCCTCCACTTT.

This clone showed up just once. The chain joins TRBV5-4 to TRBJ1-5; 7 positions match TRBD1. V was pared by 4 bases and J by 7 bases, with 5 bases of the junction left unmatched. Per the germline V gene, CDR1 is SGHNT and CDR2 is YYREEE (reference sequence). The CDR3 loop spans 13 amino acids. The CDR3 DNA reads as TGTGCCAGCAGCCTCGACAGGGCACAGCCCCAGCATTTT. Its protein is CASSLDRAQPQHF.

This sequence joins TRBV9 and TRBJ1-6, with 10 nucleotides matching TRBD1. The germline V gene has CDR1 SGDLS and CDR2 YYNGEE. This CDR3 comprises 18 residues. V was clipped by 0 bases and J by 6 bases; unmatched bases: 9. The CDR3 DNA is TGTGCCAGCAGCGTAGCGACACCTGGACAGGGGGTTAATTCACCCCTCCACTTT. Protein: CASSVATPGQGVNSPLHF.

The V and J genes are TRBV11-3 and TRBJ2-5; 8 bases are a match to TRBD1. The CDR3 length is 15 residues. The V gene end was trimmed by 5 bases and the J gene end by 4 bases; junction bases not matched to a gene: 9. In germline, CDR1 is SGHNT, CDR2 YENEEA. The CDR3 bases are TGTGCCAGCAGCCTGGGGACAGGTGATCGAGAGACCCAGTACTTC. Amino acids: CASSLGTGDRETQYF.

This clone has more than one count but fewer than ten. This chain joins TRBV5-1 and TRBJ2-7; 8 bases match TRBD2. The V and J ends lost 0 bases and 6 bases, in that order; junction bases with no gene match: 8. This CDR3 region has 15 residues. Germline V lookup: CDR1 SGHRS, CDR2 YFSETQ. The CDR3 region has the DNA TGCGCCAGCAGCTTGGGTGCCGGGGGGGTTAGCGAGCAGTACTTC. Encoded protein: CASSLGAGGVSEQYF.

The chain recombines TRBV6-5 with TRBJ2-3, with D unresolved. The V gene lost 0 bases and the J gene lost 4 bases, with 5 bases spanning the gap. The CDR3 has 13 amino acids. Germline V lookup: CDR1 MNHEY, CDR2 SVGAGI. CDR3 nucleotide sequence: TGTGCCAGCAGTTACTCAGGGTCAGATACGCAGTATTTT. This gives the protein CASSYSGSDTQYF.

The V gene is TRBV6-6, the J gene TRBJ1-2; TRBD1 might be the D (5 bases). Trimming cost V 5 bases and J 4 bases, with 20 bases left between them. CDR1 and CDR2 (germline): MNHNY, SVGAGI (reference sequence). There are 16 residues in the CDR3. In nucleotides, the CDR3 is TGTGCCAGCAGTCAAGGACCATTCAGGGAGGTCTATGGCTACACCTTC. Its translation: CASSQGPFREVYGYTF.

The chain joins TRBV10-3 to TRBJ2-2, with 12 bases matching TRBD2. Looked up from germline, CDR1 is ENHRY and CDR2 is SYGVKD. Trimming at V came to 3 bases and at J to 7 bases, leaving 6 bases not matched to a gene. This CDR3 contains 16 residues. The CDR3 reads CAISELAGGRGGELFF. The CDR3, as DNA: TGTGCCATCAGTGAACTAGCGGGGGGCCGGGGCGGGGAGCTGTTTTTT.